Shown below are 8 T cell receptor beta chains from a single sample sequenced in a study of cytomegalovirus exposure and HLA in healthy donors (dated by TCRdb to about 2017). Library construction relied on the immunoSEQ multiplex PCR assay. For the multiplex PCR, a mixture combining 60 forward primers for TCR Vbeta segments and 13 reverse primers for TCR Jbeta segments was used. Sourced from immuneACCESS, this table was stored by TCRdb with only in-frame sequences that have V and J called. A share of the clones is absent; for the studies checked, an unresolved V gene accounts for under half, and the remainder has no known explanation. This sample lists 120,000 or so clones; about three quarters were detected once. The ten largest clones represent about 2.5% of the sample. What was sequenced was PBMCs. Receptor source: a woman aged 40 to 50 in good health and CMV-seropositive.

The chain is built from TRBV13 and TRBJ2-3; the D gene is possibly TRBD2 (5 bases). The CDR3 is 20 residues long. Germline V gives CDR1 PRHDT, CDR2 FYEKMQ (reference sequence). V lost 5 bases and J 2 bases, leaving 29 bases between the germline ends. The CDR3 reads CASSLVLGGYVGEHTDTQYF. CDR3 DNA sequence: TGTGCCAGCAGCCTAGTATTAGGAGGATACGTCGGCGAGCACACAGATACGCAGTATTTT.

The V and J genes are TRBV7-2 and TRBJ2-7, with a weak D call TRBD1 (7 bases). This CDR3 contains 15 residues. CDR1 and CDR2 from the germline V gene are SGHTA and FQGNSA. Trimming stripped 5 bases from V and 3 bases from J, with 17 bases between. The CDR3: CASSPSEGAVYEQYF. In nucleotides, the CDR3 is TGTGCCAGCAGCCCATCGGAGGGGGCGGTCTACGAGCAGTACTTC.

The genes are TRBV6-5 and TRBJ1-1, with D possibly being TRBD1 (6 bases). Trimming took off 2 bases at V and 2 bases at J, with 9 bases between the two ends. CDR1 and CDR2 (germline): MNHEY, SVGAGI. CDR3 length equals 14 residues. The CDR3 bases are TGTGCCAGCAGTTACACGACAGGCAACACTGAAGCTTTCTTT. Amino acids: CASSYTTGNTEAFF.

The CDR3: CASSLGTLAYTDTQYF. CDR3 in DNA: TGCGCCAGCAGCTTGGGGACCCTAGCATACACAGATACGCAGTATTTT. The V and J genes are TRBV5-1 and TRBJ2-3, with D possibly being TRBD2 (5 bases). The CDR3 length is 16 residues. Germline V lookup: CDR1 SGHRS, CDR2 YFSETQ. V lost 0 bases, J lost 2 bases, and 13 bases lay in between.

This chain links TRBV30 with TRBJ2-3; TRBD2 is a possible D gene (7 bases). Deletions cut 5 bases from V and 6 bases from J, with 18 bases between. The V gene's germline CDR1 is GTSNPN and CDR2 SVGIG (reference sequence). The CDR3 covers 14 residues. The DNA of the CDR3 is TGTGCCTGGGGACAAGGGGGAGGGTCGGATACGCAGTATTTT. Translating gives CAWGQGGGSDTQYF.

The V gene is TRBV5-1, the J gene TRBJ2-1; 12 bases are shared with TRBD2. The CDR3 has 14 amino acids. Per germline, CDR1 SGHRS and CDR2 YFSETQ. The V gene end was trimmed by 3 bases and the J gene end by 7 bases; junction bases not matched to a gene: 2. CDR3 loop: CASSWGTSGNEQFF. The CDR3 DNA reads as TGCGCCAGCAGCTGGGGGACTAGCGGGAATGAGCAGTTCTTC.

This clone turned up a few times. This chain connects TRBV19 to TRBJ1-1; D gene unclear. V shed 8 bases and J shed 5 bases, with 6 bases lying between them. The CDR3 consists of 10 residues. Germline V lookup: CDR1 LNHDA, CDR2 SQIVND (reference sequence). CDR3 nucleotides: TGTGCCAGTGCGAGGACTGAAGCTTTCTTT. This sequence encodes CASARTEAFF.

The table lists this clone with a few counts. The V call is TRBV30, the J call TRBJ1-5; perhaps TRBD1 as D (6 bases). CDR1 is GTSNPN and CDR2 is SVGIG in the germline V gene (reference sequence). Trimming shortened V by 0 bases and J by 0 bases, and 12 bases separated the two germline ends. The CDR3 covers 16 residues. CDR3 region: CAWSVGGHNSNQPQHF. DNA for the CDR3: TGTGCCTGGAGTGTAGGGGGACATAATAGCAATCAGCCCCAGCATTTT.